A selection of T cell receptor beta chains follows, all from one sample in a study of blood T cell repertoires in COVID-19. Libraries were prepared by immunoSEQ multiplex PCR; TCRdb keeps only in-frame clonotypes and omits some of them. The table shows 310,000 or so clones, with approximately 86% occurring only once. Material for sequencing was PBMCs or T cells enriched from blood (not recorded which). These receptors originate from a young woman who had recovered from COVID-19. Each CDR3 is given with its conserved first and last residue. D genes are given only for firm matches. Size is omitted from some rows. Given values are once, few, many or a class for expanded clones.

J gene | clone size | V gene | D gene | CDR3 DNA | CDR3 protein
TRBJ2-1 | NA | TRBV5-4 | NA | TGTGCCAGCAGCGTGACTAGGGACAATGAGCAGTTCTTC | CASSVTRDNEQFF
TRBJ1-3 | NA | TRBV7-6 | NA | TGTGCCAGCAGCACATCCATCCCGGGTTACTCTGGAAACACCATATATTTT | CASSTSIPGYSGNTIYF
TRBJ1-3 | NA | TRBV6-5 | NA | TGTGCCAGCAGGAGCACAGGCAGAAACACCATATATTTT | CASRSTGRNTIYF
TRBJ1-1 | NA | TRBV5-5 | NA | TGTGCCAGCAGGGCTGGACAAGGCGGATTCATGAACACTGAAGCTTTCTTT | CASRAGQGGFMNTEAFF
TRBJ2-5 | NA | TRBV27 | NA | TGTGCCAGCAGTTTCGGGGGGCGGGGAGAGACCCAGTACTTC | CASSFGGRGETQYF
TRBJ1-2 | NA | TRBV15 | NA | TGTGCCACCAGCGGACCTACTACAGGGAACTATGGCTACACCTTC | CATSGPTTGNYGYTF
TRBJ2-1 | NA | TRBV4-3 | NA | TGCGCCAGCAGCCAAGTGGCGGGCGGGGCAACCTACAATGAGCAGTTCTTC | CASSQVAGGATYNEQFF
TRBJ2-7 | once | TRBV6-1 | TRBD2 | TGTGCCAGCAGTGGAGACCTTAATAAGGCTAGCGGGGGGATCTACGAGCAGTACTTC | CASSGDLNKASGGIYEQYF
TRBJ2-1 | NA | TRBV12-3/TRBV12-4 | TRBD1 | TGTGCCAGCACCCCTGACAGGGAAGGTCAGTTCTTC | CASTPDREGQFF
TRBJ1-1 | NA | TRBV7-2 | TRBD1 | TGTGCCAGCAGCTTCGGGACAGGGGTTAAAGCTTTCTTT | CASSFGTGVKAFF
TRBJ1-1 | NA | TRBV5-1 | NA | TGCGCCAGCAGTTGGGGGCAGGGAAGGGTGTACACTGAAGCTTTCTTT | CASSWGQGRVYTEAFF
TRBJ1-1 | NA | TRBV19 | NA | TGTGCCAGTAGTATTCAGCGGGCCAACACTGAAGCTTTCTTT | CASSIQRANTEAFF
TRBJ2-7 | NA | TRBV19 | NA | TGTGCCAGTAGTCTCAGGACAGCCTCCTACGAGCAGTACTTC | CASSLRTASYEQYF
TRBJ2-7 | NA | TRBV4-1 | TRBD2 | TGCGCCAGCAGCCAAGATGGGGCTAGCGGGAGGTACGAGCAGTACTTC | CASSQDGASGRYEQYF
TRBJ2-2 | NA | TRBV18 | NA | TGTGCCAGCTCGCTTCTAGCCGGCGGGGAGCTGTTTTTT | CASSLLAGGELFF
TRBJ2-7 | NA | TRBV6-5 | NA | TGTGCCAGCAGTTCCGGGATTGGCTGGAACTACGAGCAGTACTTC | CASSSGIGWNYEQYF
TRBJ2-3 | NA | TRBV11-3 | TRBD2 | TGTGCCAGCAGCTCAGGGACTAGCGGGGTTCCGGCTGCTTCAGATACGCAGTATTTT | CASSSGTSGVPAASDTQYF
TRBJ2-3 | NA | TRBV4-3 | TRBD1 | TGCGCCAGCAGCCAAGAAGACAGGGTAGCAGATACGCAGTATTTT | CASSQEDRVADTQYF
TRBJ2-3 | once | TRBV5-1 | NA | TGCGCCAGCAGCTCAGACGGACTCTATAGCACAGATACGCAGTATTTT | CASSSDGLYSTDTQYF
TRBJ2-1 | NA | TRBV5-4 | TRBD2 | TGTGCCAGCAGCTTGAGCGGGAGTTCGTACAATGAGCAGTTCTTC | CASSLSGSSYNEQFF
TRBJ2-1 | NA | TRBV5-4 | TRBD2 | TGTGCCAGCAGCCAATTAGCGGGGGGGCTGGACAATGAGCAGTTCTTC | CASSQLAGGLDNEQFF
TRBJ2-1 | NA | TRBV13 | TRBD1 | TGTGCCAGCAGCTTAGCCGGGACAGGGGGCAATGAGCAGTTCTTC | CASSLAGTGGNEQFF
TRBJ1-2 | NA | TRBV5-1 | TRBD1 | TGCGCCAGCAGCTTAACAGGGGGCAAGGGCTACACCTTC | CASSLTGGKGYTF
TRBJ1-2 | NA | TRBV19 | TRBD1 | TGTGCCAGTAGTATGGGGCGGGGACAGTTTCGCGGCTACACCTTC | CASSMGRGQFRGYTF